What follows are 23 T cell receptor beta chains derived from one specimen sequenced in a study of cytomegalovirus exposure and HLA in healthy donors. The PCR had 60 Vbeta and 13 Jbeta primers. Produced via immunoSEQ multiplex PCR; TCRdb's table is partial and in-frame only. This sample has 100,000 to 150,000 clones, with roughly four fifths found just once. Sequencing was carried out using PBMCs. These receptors were collected from a woman aged 40 to 55 in good health and CMV-seropositive.

V is TRBV19 and J is TRBJ1-5; 10 nucleotides align to TRBD1. The V gene end was trimmed by 2 bases and the J gene end by 2 bases; junction bases not matched to a gene: 3. The CDR3 totals 16 residues. CDR1 and CDR2 (germline): LNHDA, SQIVND (reference sequence). Written as DNA, the CDR3 is TGTGCCAGTAGTATATATGGACAGGGGGGCAATCAGCCCCAGCATTTT. Translating it yields CASSIYGQGGNQPQHF.

CDR3 bases: TGTGCCAGCTCACCACCGGGACCTAGCGGCCTCAATGAGCAGTTCTTC. It translates to CASSPPGPSGLNEQFF. The J gene is TRBJ2-1, the V gene TRBV18; TRBD2 agrees at 7 bases. Germline loops: CDR1 KGHSH, CDR2 LQKENI. The CDR3 is made up of 16 amino acids. With V trimmed by 0 bases and J by 6 bases, 8 bases remained unmatched.

The chain combines TRBV7-8 with TRBJ2-3; 10 bases line up with TRBD1. Germline V gives CDR1 SGHVS, CDR2 FQNEAQ. The V gene end was trimmed by 5 bases and the J gene end by 6 bases; junction bases not matched to a gene: 11. This CDR3 comprises 16 residues. CDR3 sequence (DNA): TGTGCCAGCAGCATTTACCGGGACAGGGGCAGGGATACGCAGTATTTT. As protein: CASSIYRDRGRDTQYF.

The rearrangement uses TRBV6-1 and TRBJ2-3, with 11 bases identical to TRBD1. Germline trimming cut 6 bases from V and 4 bases from J; bases unmatched to any gene: 3. This CDR3 spans 14 amino acids. Germline lookup yields CDR1 MNHNS and CDR2 SASEGT. CDR3 in DNA: TGTGCCAGCAGCCGGGACAGGGGGGCAGATACGCAGTATTTT. This encodes CASSRDRGADTQYF.

The chain employs TRBV2 and TRBJ2-7; 10 bases align to TRBD2. Germline V gives CDR1 SNHLY, CDR2 FYNNEI. The CDR3 consists of 14 residues. J gave up 3 bases and V 10 bases, and 9 bases lay outside the gene matches. CDR3: CATISTSGFYEQYF. The CDR3 DNA follows: TGTGCCACCATATCGACTAGCGGGTTCTACGAGCAGTACTTC.

Comment on this clone: The same CDR3 arises from other DNA sequences in this sample as well. The chain uses TRBV5-6 and TRBJ2-4; D is perhaps TRBD2 (5 bases). The V end lost 4 bases, the J end lost 0 bases, and 8 bases lay between the germline ends. Germline V gene sequence: CDR1 SGHDT, CDR2 YYEEEE. This CDR3 comprises 14 residues. As DNA, the CDR3 is TGTGCCAGCAGCCCGAGCGGAGCCAAAAACATTCAGTACTTC. It is translated as CASSPSGAKNIQYF. Complete variable domain (other parts from reference TRBV5-6 and TRBJ2-4): DAGVTQSPTHLIKTRGQQVTLRCSPKSGHDTVSWYQQALGQGPQFIFQYYEEEERQRGNFPDRFSGHQFPNYSSELNVNALLLGDSALYLCASSPSGAKNIQYFGAGTRLSVL.

This chain joins TRBV9 and TRBJ2-1, with 7 nucleotides matching TRBD2. CDR1 and CDR2 (germline): SGDLS, YYNGEE. The CDR3 length is 15 residues. The V segment lost 0 bases and the J segment 2 bases; nucleotides outside the gene matches: 2. The CDR3 nucleotides are TGTGCCAGCAGCGTAGTCGGGGGGACCTACAATGAGCAGTTCTTC. It translates to CASSVVGGTYNEQFF.

The rearrangement uses TRBV5-1 and TRBJ2-1; 8 bases are a match to TRBD2. The CDR3 is made up of 15 amino acids. Germline V gene lookup returns CDR1 SGHRS and CDR2 YFSETQ. Trimming removed 4 bases from V and 7 bases from J; junction bases left unmatched: 10. CDR3 loop: CASSMLQRGTNEQFF. CDR3 DNA sequence: TGCGCCAGCAGCATGCTCCAGCGGGGGACGAATGAGCAGTTCTTC.

The chain joins TRBV9 to TRBJ1-3; D is unclear. V lost 3 bases, J lost 0 bases, and 16 bases lay in between. The CDR3 loop spans 17 amino acids. CDR1 is SGDLS and CDR2 is YYNGEE in the germline V gene. The CDR3 sequence: CASSAIPPGNSGNTIYF. DNA for the CDR3: TGTGCCAGCAGCGCGATACCTCCAGGTAACTCTGGAAACACCATATATTTT.

The chain recombines TRBV15 with TRBJ1-2, with D possibly TRBD1 on 6 matching bases. The CDR3 totals 15 residues. Germline values: CDR1 LNHNV, CDR2 YYDKDF (reference sequence). The V and J ends lost 0 bases and 7 bases respectively, with 15 bases between them. CDR3 sequence reads: CATSRDGGASGGYTF. CDR3 nucleotides: TGTGCCACCAGCAGAGATGGGGGGGCAAGTGGTGGCTACACCTTC.

The chain recombines TRBV6-1 with TRBJ1-1, with no clear D. V gave up 8 bases and J gave up 11 bases, with 15 bases separating them. The CDR3 has 11 residues. Germline V gene lookup returns CDR1 MNHNS and CDR2 SASEGT. CDR3 coding DNA: TGTGCCAGCCAACAACGGACTACGGCTTTCTTT. As protein: CASQQRTTAFF.

The V call is TRBV13, the J call TRBJ2-7; D remains ambiguous. The V end was cut by 4 bases, the J end by 3 bases, with 13 bases between. Germline V gives CDR1 PRHDT, CDR2 FYEKMQ (reference sequence). The CDR3 runs 14 residues. This chain's CDR3 is CASSSSQGVYEQYF. CDR3 bases: TGTGCCAGCAGCTCAAGCCAAGGAGTCTACGAGCAGTACTTC.

The CDR3 sequence is CASSSSPGTYNEQFF. CDR3 nucleotide sequence: TGTGCCAGCAGTTCAAGCCCAGGGACCTACAATGAGCAGTTCTTC. The chain couples TRBV11-3 to TRBJ2-1, with D perhaps TRBD1 (5 bases). Trimming removed 6 bases from V and 2 bases from J, with 14 bases in between. This CDR3 spans 15 amino acids. CDR1 is SGHNT and CDR2 is YENEEA in the germline V gene.

In this sample, this clone turned up a few times. V usage is TRBV28 and J usage is TRBJ1-5; tentatively, D is TRBD1 (6 bases). This CDR3 comprises 16 residues. Germline V gene sequence: CDR1 MDHEN, CDR2 SYDVKM. V lost 7 bases, J lost 7 bases, and 23 bases lay in between. This CDR3 is CASTTGKQGFGQPQHF. The CDR3, as DNA: TGTGCCAGCACCACCGGGAAGCAGGGGTTCGGGCAGCCCCAGCATTTT.

The chain links TRBV19 to TRBJ2-1; a possible D gene is TRBD2 (7 bases). V dropped 7 bases and J dropped 8 bases, with 21 bases sitting between them. The CDR3 totals 15 residues. The germline V gene has CDR1 LNHDA and CDR2 SQIVND (reference sequence). The CDR3 region is CASKEWGGPLDEQFF. For the CDR3, the DNA is TGTGCCAGTAAAGAATGGGGGGGGCCTCTGGATGAGCAGTTCTTC. The variable domain in full, with the rest retrieved from reference TRBV19 and TRBJ2-1, is DGGITQSPKYLFRKEGQNVTLSCEQNLNHDAMYWYRQDPGQGLRLIYYSQIVNDFQKGDIAEGYSVSREKKESFPLTVTSAQKNPTAFYLCASKEWGGPLDEQFFGPGTRLTVL.

This rearrangement joins TRBV29-1 to TRBJ2-1; D gene uncertain. This CDR3 has 13 residues. V lost 2 bases to trimming and J lost 1 base, with 6 bases between them. Germline assignment: CDR1 SQVTM and CDR2 ANQGSEA. The CDR3 sequence: CSVETTSYNEQFF. CDR3 sequence (DNA): TGCAGCGTTGAAACGACTTCCTACAATGAGCAGTTCTTC.

This chain joins TRBV5-6 and TRBJ2-6, with 7 bases that match TRBD1. The CDR3 contains 13 residues. The trim removed 4 bases at V and 8 bases at J, leaving 3 bases unmatched. From germline, CDR1 is SGHDT and CDR2 YYEEEE. The CDR3 protein is CASSPTGTNVLTF. DNA for the CDR3: TGTGCCAGCAGCCCGACAGGGACCAACGTCCTGACTTTC.

The rearrangement joins TRBV7-3 to TRBJ2-1; the match to TRBD2 covers 9 bases. J lost 9 bases, V lost 4 bases, and 1 base had no gene match. The CDR3 is 12 residues long. Germline V gene sequence: CDR1 SGHTA, CDR2 FQGTGA. The DNA for the CDR3 is TGTGCCAGCAGCTCTAGCGGGACTGAGCAGTTCTTC. Encoded protein: CASSSSGTEQFF.

The chain couples TRBV6-5 to TRBJ2-7; D remains ambiguous. V was pared by 6 bases and J by 2 bases, with 14 bases between. Germline loops: CDR1 MNHEY, CDR2 SVGAGI. This CDR3 is built from 14 residues. DNA of the CDR3: TGTGCCAGCAGCTTAACTATCGGCGCCTACGAGCAGTACTTC. It specifies CASSLTIGAYEQYF.

This chain links TRBV18 with TRBJ2-7, with 11 bases identical to TRBD2. CDR1 and CDR2 (germline): KGHSH, LQKENI. J gave up 2 bases and V 3 bases, and 6 bases lay outside the gene matches. The CDR3 contains 16 residues. The CDR3 coding sequence is TGTGCCAGCTCACCTTACGGGACTAGCGGTACCTACGAGCAGTACTTC. Encoded protein: CASSPYGTSGTYEQYF.

The rearrangement uses TRBV5-1 and TRBJ1-6; the D is unclear. Trimming pared 0 bases from V and 10 bases from J, leaving 17 bases between. The CDR3 contains 16 residues. The V gene's germline CDR1 is SGHRS and CDR2 YFSETQ. DNA for the CDR3: TGCGCCAGCAGCTTGGCAGCGGCCGCCCACGGGTCACCCCTCCACTTT. Residues: CASSLAAAAHGSPLHF. Combining the CDR3 with reference TRBV5-1 and TRBJ1-6 gives the whole variable domain KAGVTQTPRYLIKTRGQQVTLSCSPISGHRSVSWYQQTPGQGLQFLFEYFSETQRNKGNFPGRFSGRQFSNSRSEMNVSTLELGDSALYLCASSLAAAAHGSPLHFGNGTRLTVT.

J is TRBJ1-5 and V is TRBV6-6; D ambiguous. Germline V gene data show CDR1 as MNHNY and CDR2 as SVGAGI (reference sequence). The length of the CDR3 is 14 residues. Trimming pared 5 bases from V and 6 bases from J, leaving 14 bases between. CDR3 coding DNA: TGTGCCAGCAGTCTAAGCGGCGGGAGTCAGCCCCAGCATTTT. Protein sequence: CASSLSGGSQPQHF.

The chain joins TRBV4-3 to TRBJ2-2, with TRBD1 as a possible D gene (6 bases). This CDR3 is 19 amino acids long. Trimming stripped 2 bases from V and 6 bases from J, with 25 bases between. Germline CDR1 and CDR2: LGHNA and YSLEER. The CDR3 nucleotides read TGCGCCAGCAGCCAACAACTCCCCTTAGGGCAGGGGAGCGCCGGGGAGCTGTTTTTT. Residues: CASSQQLPLGQGSAGELFF.